This T cell receptor (beta chain) was identified during a study of blood T cell repertoires in COVID-19. Study summary: Specimens from acute and convalescent COVID-19 originated in the United States, Italy and Spain.

Original processing notes: Nucleated cell number was recorded as an estimate derived from reference gene primer amplification. Produced via immunoSEQ multiplex PCR; TCRdb's table is partial and in-frame only. That table supplies the V and J calls and clone size; D and trimming were determined from the DNA. Counted here are some 100,000 clones, approximately 90% occurring once; the ten biggest clones make up about 5%. This CDR3 has 15 amino acids. V was trimmed by 3 bases and J by 2 bases, leaving 12 bases between them. From germline, CDR1 is SGHNT and CDR2 YYREEE (reference sequence). The chain employs TRBV5-4 and TRBJ2-1, with D perhaps matching TRBD2 (6 bases). Sequenced: peripheral blood. This clonotype was sampled from a woman of 80 years or more with active COVID-19. The CDR3, as DNA: TGTGCCAGCAGCTCGGCGGGGATAACCTACAATGAGCAGTTCTTC. This sequence encodes CASSSAGITYNEQFF.